Below, 14 T cell receptor beta chains from the same sample are listed, as sequenced in a study of monozygotic twins with inflammatory bowel disease (dated by TCRdb to between 2019 and 2020). The library relied on 5' RACE. The reads were generated on an Illumina HiSeq 2500. TCRdb reprocessed the reads and provides one entry for every CDR3 protein sequence; no DNA is given. In this sample's table one finds 200,000 to 250,000 distinct CDR3 sequences. Jointly, the top ten make up roughly 7.5% of the sample. The material sequenced was blood. The receptor set was obtained from a human donor with ulcerative colitis or Crohn's disease, or a healthy co-twin of an affected twin (not recorded which).

This chain links TRBV5-1 with TRBJ1-2; checking the TCRdb D call of TRBD1 is not possible without DNA. The CDR3 length is 15 residues. Germline CDR1 is SGHRS and CDR2 is YFSETQ. Here the CDR3 reads CASSPGTFPTYGYTF.

The genes are TRBV18 and TRBJ1-4. CDR3 length: 13 residues. Germline CDR1 and CDR2: KGHSH and LQKENI. The CDR3 here is CASSPYRDEKLFF.

This chain links TRBV12-3 or TRBV12-4 with TRBJ2-7; there is no DNA to check the TCRdb D call of TRBD2. The CDR3 has 19 residues. CDR3: CASSTTWSSVGLRPYEQYF.

The chain uses TRBV4-1 and TRBJ2-1. CDR1 and CDR2 from the germline V gene are MGHRA and YSYEKL. The CDR3 length is 15 residues. The CDR3 here is CASSQDATSTNEQFF.

The chain has TRBV6-2 or TRBV6-3 and TRBJ2-2; TCRdb calls TRBD1, which cannot be checked without DNA. Per germline, CDR1 MNHEY and CDR2 SVGEGT. The CDR3 contains 13 residues. CDR3: CASDRGVVGELFF.

V gene TRBV7-3 combines with J gene TRBJ2-2; TCRdb's assignment of TRBD1 cannot be checked, as there is no DNA. The germline gives CDR1 SGHTA, CDR2 FQGTGA. The CDR3 has 17 amino acids. CDR3 in amino acids: CASSAGTGRRGAGELFF.

The CDR3 here is CASSFQQGANVLTF. The V gene is TRBV27, the J gene TRBJ2-6. Germline V gives CDR1 MNHEY, CDR2 SMNVEV (reference sequence). There are 14 residues in the CDR3.

V is TRBV27 and J is TRBJ1-1; the D call of TRBD1 rests on TCRdb alone, since no DNA is present to check it. CDR3 length: 13 residues. Germline V gene lookup returns CDR1 MNHEY and CDR2 SMNVEV (reference sequence). The CDR3 reads CASRFTGGAEAFF.

V is TRBV12-3 or TRBV12-4 and J is TRBJ1-3; TCRdb outputs TRBD1, but without DNA this stays unchecked. The CDR3 is made up of 15 amino acids. This chain's CDR3 is CASSPLGGAGNTIYF.

CDR3 sequence reads: CSATPPWSYEQYF. The chain is built from TRBV20-1 and TRBJ2-7; with no DNA, the TCRdb D assignment of TRBD1 cannot be verified. CDR1 is DFQATT, CDR2 SNEGSKA, per germline (reference sequence). The CDR3 is 13 amino acids.

The chain recombines TRBV28 with TRBJ1-2; the TCRdb D gene call, TRBD1, has no DNA to confirm it. CDR1 is MDHEN and CDR2 is SYDVKM in the germline V gene. The CDR3 covers 16 residues. CDR3 region: CASSSTYKGHDYGYTF.

The chain couples TRBV7-9 to TRBJ2-1. This CDR3 has 11 residues. The V gene's germline CDR1 is SEHNR and CDR2 FQNEAQ (reference sequence). CDR3 loop: CASSLGSEQFF.

The chain is built from TRBV28 and TRBJ1-1; TCRdb's D call of TRBD1 is untestable without DNA. The germline gives CDR1 MDHEN, CDR2 SYDVKM. CDR3 size: 13 residues. The CDR3 is CASKTGENTEAFF.

The chain has TRBV7-7 and TRBJ2-5; TCRdb indicates TRBD1, and absent DNA this call remains unverified. This CDR3 has 15 amino acids. The germline V gene has CDR1 SSHAT and CDR2 FNYEAQ (reference sequence). The CDR3 sequence: CASSLRTGTQETQYF.